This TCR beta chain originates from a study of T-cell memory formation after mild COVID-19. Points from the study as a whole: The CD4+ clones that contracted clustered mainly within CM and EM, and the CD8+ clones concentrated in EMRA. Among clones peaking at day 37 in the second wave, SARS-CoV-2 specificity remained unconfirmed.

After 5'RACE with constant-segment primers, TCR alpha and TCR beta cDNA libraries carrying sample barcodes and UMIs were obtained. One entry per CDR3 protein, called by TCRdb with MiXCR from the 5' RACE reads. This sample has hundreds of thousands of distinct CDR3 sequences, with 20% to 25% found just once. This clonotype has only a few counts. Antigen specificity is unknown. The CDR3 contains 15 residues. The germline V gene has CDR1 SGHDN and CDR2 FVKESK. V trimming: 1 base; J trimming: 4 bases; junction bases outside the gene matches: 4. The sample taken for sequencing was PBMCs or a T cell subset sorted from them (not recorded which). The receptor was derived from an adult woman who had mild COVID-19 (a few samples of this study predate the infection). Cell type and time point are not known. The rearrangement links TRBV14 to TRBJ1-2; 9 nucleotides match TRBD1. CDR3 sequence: CASSQATGGSYGYTF. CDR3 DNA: TGTGCCAGCAGCCAAGCAACAGGGGGCTCCTATGGCTACACCTTC.